The TCR beta chain under discussion was sequenced for a study of CD8 T cells in Susac syndrome (dated 2019 in TCRdb). Study-wide context: Whether CD8+ T cell activation and differentiation in Susac syndrome was antigen driven was tested using repertoire sequencing.

RNA was extracted using the RNeasy kit, and about 0.45 to 1 ug of the RNA was reverse transcribed with random hexamers. The immunoSEQ multiplex PCR assay, covering 54 Vbeta and 13 Jbeta segments, was used to amplify TCR beta CDR3 regions. Bias from PCR amplification was corrected by using a synthetic template baseline for primer optimization and for computational correction. Processing in the source paper ran as follows. Reads were assigned to V, D and J genes according to IMGT and analyzed in immunoSEQ Analyzer, with only productive sequences retained. Clonality was computed as one minus Shannon entropy normalized by log2 of the number of productive unique sequences. For each patient and control, public and private clones were evaluated among the 100 most prevalent clones. Clones were defined as Susac-specific when absent from the healthy and MS cohorts, from 1052 published viral clones and from other ImmuneACCESS disease sequences. TCRdb reanalyzed the raw reads on its own, using fastp at Q25 for trimming and MiXCR for clone calling, and kept in-frame beta chains. Records with the same CDR3 protein are collapsed into one entry carrying the most frequent genes and DNA. TCRdb's processing, not the study's, gives the V and J calls here. This sample holds 160,000 or so distinct CDR3 sequences; roughly 95% were observed only once. The top ten clonotypes cover roughly 0.1% of the sample.

The research as a whole found: The TCR sequencing and HLA analysis was acknowledged to have included a relatively small number of individuals.

As encoded in the germline V gene (reference sequence), CDR1 is DFQATT while CDR2 is SNEGSKA. From the cysteine through the phenylalanine, the CDR3 covers 13 amino acids. Only CDR3 DNA is held: 39 bases, read in frame from base 1. V loses 1 base of germline sequence and J loses 5 bases, and the interval between the two ends is 8 bases. To note about this clonotype: Its antigen is currently not known. Base qualities are missing; no much larger clone stands one base away.

Peripheral blood CD8+ and CD4+ T cells from healthy donors, Susac syndrome patients and multiple sclerosis patients were profiled by high-throughput TCR beta sequencing. The multiple sclerosis controls were treatment-naive patients whose relapsing-remitting disease, either stable or active, fulfilled the revised McDonald criteria. Bulk CD8+ and CD4+ T cells were purified by magnetic negative isolation, whereas CD8+ TEMRA cells were enriched by FACS. Blood was drawn into EDTA tubes, processed within 24 hours, and PBMCs were isolated by density gradient centrifugation. PBMCs intended for TCR sequencing were frozen in liquid nitrogen and were later thawed in a 37 degrees C water bath. A purity of at least 90% was achieved for sorted or isolated CD4+, CD8+ and CD8+ TEMRA cells.

The V gene is TRBV20-1 and the J gene is TRBJ2-2, with TRBD1 tentatively as D gene (5 bases match). Sequencing used CD4+ T cells from PBMCs. The clonotype comes from a human donor with multiple sclerosis. The DNA reads as follows: TGCAGTGCTAGAGTAGGGGCTACCGGGGAGCTGTTTTTT. This gives the protein CSARVGATGELFF.